This TCR beta chain was identified in a study of blood T cell repertoires in COVID-19. Study at large: Acute and convalescent COVID-19 specimens originated in the United States, Italy and Spain.

This CDR3 has 14 residues. V shed 7 bases, J shed 0 bases, and the junction held 5 bases outside the gene matches. Germline V gives CDR1 WSHSY, CDR2 SAAADI. Only in-frame clones appear in the TCRdb table, and some are missing; sequencing was by immunoSEQ multiplex PCR. The table includes roughly 130,000 clones, roughly four fifths detected once. This clone was seen many times. The gene calls are TRBV10-2 and TRBJ2-7; 8 bases map to TRBD1. The receptor was isolated from a woman between 45 and 60 years old with acute or convalescent COVID-19. Sample: peripheral blood. CDR3 loop: CASTMTGASYEQYF. The CDR3 DNA follows: TGCGCCAGCACCATGACAGGGGCCTCCTACGAGCAGTACTTC.